These T cell receptor beta chains were read from a single sample in a study of T-cell reconstitution after alpha-beta-depleted transplantation in children. TCRdb independently ran MiXCR on the PCR reads; one entry per CDR3 protein. The data contain some 400,000 distinct CDR3 sequences, 20% of them singletons. The input for sequencing was PBMCs from the stem cell graft donor, taken from the stem cell graft. These receptors were taken from a human donor who donated a stem cell graft to a child with acute myeloid leukemia. Each CDR3 is given with its conserved first and last residue. Each record gives: D gene, J gene, CDR3 length, clone size, V gene, CDR3 DNA, CDR3 protein. D genes are given only for firm matches. Clone sizes are given selectively: once, few, many, or a class where the clone is expanded.

. TRBJ2-1 13 few TRBV12-3/TRBV12-4 TGTGCCAGCAGTCTTCGGGTACTCAATGAGCAGTTCTTC CASSLRVLNEQFF
. TRBJ2-7 14 many TRBV6-5 TGTGCCAGCAGTACGGGGGGAGGGGGAGGCGAGCAGTACTTC CASSTGGGGGEQYF
. TRBJ2-3 15 . TRBV5-8 TGTGCCAGCAAGACCAGGGGGAGGGTTGGAGATACGCAGTATTTT CASKTRGRVGDTQYF
TRBD1 TRBJ2-1 15 . TRBV5-1 TGCGCCAGCAGCAGGGCATGGAACAGGGGAAATGAGCAGTTCTTC CASSRAWNRGNEQFF
. TRBJ2-7 13 few TRBV29-1 TGCAGCGTTGAAGTCAGGTCTGGCTACGAGCAGTACTTC CSVEVRSGYEQYF
. TRBJ2-2 14 . TRBV6-1 TGTGCCAGCAGGGCCAGCAGGGGAACCGGGGAGCTGTTTTTT CASRASRGTGELFF
TRBD1 TRBJ2-2 16 . TRBV20-1 TGCAGTGCTAGCTCCGGTGGCAGGGGGCGAGTCGGGGAGCTGTTTTTT CSASSGGRGRVGELFF
TRBD2 TRBJ2-7 15 many TRBV29-1 TGCAGCGTTGGGGTTCTAGCGGGAGCCACCTACGAGCAGTACTTC CSVGVLAGATYEQYF
. TRBJ2-7 15 . TRBV10-2 TGCGCCAGCAGGGCCCCCACAGGACCAGCAGCCGAGCAGTACTTC CASRAPTGPAAEQYF
TRBD1 TRBJ2-7 15 few TRBV28 TGTGCCAGCAGTGAGCCCGGACAGGGGTATTACGAGCAGTACTTC CASSEPGQGYYEQYF
. TRBJ2-1 11 . TRBV10-3 TGTGCCATCAGCGCGGGCAATGAGCAGTTCTTC CAISAGNEQFF
. TRBJ2-7 15 . TRBV9 TGTGCCAGCAGCCCCCGAGTAGCTCATTCCTACGAGCAGTACTTC CASSPRVAHSYEQYF
TRBD2 TRBJ2-3 16 few TRBV5-1 TGCGCCAGCAGCTTACCCCCGGGAGGAAGCACAGATACGCAGTATTTT CASSLPPGGSTDTQYF
. TRBJ2-1 15 many TRBV4-2 TGTGCCAGCAGCCAAGTAGGCACTAGTCGGGATGAGCAGTTCTTC CASSQVGTSRDEQFF
. TRBJ1-1 13 . TRBV23-1 TGCGCCAGGGGAAAGGGCCGAAACACTGAAGCTTTCTTT CARGKGRNTEAFF
TRBD1 TRBJ2-1 14 few TRBV28 TGTGCCAGCAGTTCGGGACAGCCCAGGGATGAGCAGTTCTTC CASSSGQPRDEQFF
TRBD1 TRBJ2-1 15 . TRBV20-1 TGCAGTGCCATAGTGGGCGGACAGGGAATCGATGAGCAGTTCTTC CSAIVGGQGIDEQFF
TRBD2 TRBJ2-1 17 . TRBV4-3 TGCGCCAGCAGCCAAGTCAGCGGGAGCCGCTCCTACAATGAGCAGTTCTTC CASSQVSGSRSYNEQFF
. TRBJ2-5 16 few TRBV4-2 TGTGCCAGCAGCCAAAGCATAGGAGGGGGCCAGGAGACCCAGTACTTC CASSQSIGGGQETQYF
. TRBJ1-3 11 . TRBV29-1 TGCAGCGTGGGGGAGGGAAACACCATATATTTT CSVGEGNTIYF
. TRBJ1-5 12 . TRBV6-1 TGTGCCCACGGGGATCCAAATCAGCCCCAGCATTTT CAHGDPNQPQHF
TRBD1 TRBJ2-1 14 few TRBV30 TGTGCCTGGATGACCGGGACAGGGAACAATGAGCAGTTCTTC CAWMTGTGNNEQFF
. TRBJ1-4 15 . TRBV4-1 TGCGCCAGCAGCCAAGAGGGAGGTGTCAATGAAAAACTGTTTTTT CASSQEGGVNEKLFF
TRBD2 TRBJ2-7 15 few TRBV7-9 TGTGCCAGCAGCTCAGCGCGGGGGAGCTCCTACGAGCAGTACTTC CASSSARGSSYEQYF
TRBD2 TRBJ2-7 14 many TRBV18 TGTGCCAGCTCACTAAGGACTAGCGGAGAAGAGCAGTACTTC CASSLRTSGEEQYF
. TRBJ2-7 14 many TRBV12-3/TRBV12-4 TGTGCCAGCAGTTCTGTCGGGGGAGCCTACGAGCAGTACTTC CASSSVGGAYEQYF
. TRBJ2-6 14 . TRBV7-2 TGTGCCAGCACCTCAGGGGCTGGGGCCAACGTCCTGACTTTC CASTSGAGANVLTF